This note documents a single T cell receptor (beta chain) sequence. The authors' processing: Amplification of reference gene primers was used by the study to estimate nucleated cell counts. Produced via immunoSEQ multiplex PCR; TCRdb's table is partial and in-frame only. D and trimming were read from the DNA, whereas the V and J calls and clone size are those reported in that table. The table lists around 53,000 clones, around nine tenths of them singletons. The record originates from a study of blood T cell repertoires in COVID-19. Background on the study: The United States, Italy and Spain supplied acute and convalescent COVID-19 samples. The analysed material was cDNA or gDNA that came from T cells, B-cell-depleted T cells, or PBMCs.

Sequencing was performed on peripheral blood. This clonotype was obtained from a woman aged 55-69 years with COVID-19, enrolled during active disease.

For the CDR3, the DNA is TGTGCCAGCAGCTTAGGCTGGGGCAACACTGAAGCTTTCTTT. It is translated as CASSLGWGNTEAFF. The chain uses TRBV11-2 and TRBJ1-1, with D possibly being TRBD1 (5 bases). V was clipped by 1 base and J by 2 bases, with 8 bases between them. The CDR3 consists of 14 residues. CDR1 is SGHAT and CDR2 is FQNNGV in the germline V gene.